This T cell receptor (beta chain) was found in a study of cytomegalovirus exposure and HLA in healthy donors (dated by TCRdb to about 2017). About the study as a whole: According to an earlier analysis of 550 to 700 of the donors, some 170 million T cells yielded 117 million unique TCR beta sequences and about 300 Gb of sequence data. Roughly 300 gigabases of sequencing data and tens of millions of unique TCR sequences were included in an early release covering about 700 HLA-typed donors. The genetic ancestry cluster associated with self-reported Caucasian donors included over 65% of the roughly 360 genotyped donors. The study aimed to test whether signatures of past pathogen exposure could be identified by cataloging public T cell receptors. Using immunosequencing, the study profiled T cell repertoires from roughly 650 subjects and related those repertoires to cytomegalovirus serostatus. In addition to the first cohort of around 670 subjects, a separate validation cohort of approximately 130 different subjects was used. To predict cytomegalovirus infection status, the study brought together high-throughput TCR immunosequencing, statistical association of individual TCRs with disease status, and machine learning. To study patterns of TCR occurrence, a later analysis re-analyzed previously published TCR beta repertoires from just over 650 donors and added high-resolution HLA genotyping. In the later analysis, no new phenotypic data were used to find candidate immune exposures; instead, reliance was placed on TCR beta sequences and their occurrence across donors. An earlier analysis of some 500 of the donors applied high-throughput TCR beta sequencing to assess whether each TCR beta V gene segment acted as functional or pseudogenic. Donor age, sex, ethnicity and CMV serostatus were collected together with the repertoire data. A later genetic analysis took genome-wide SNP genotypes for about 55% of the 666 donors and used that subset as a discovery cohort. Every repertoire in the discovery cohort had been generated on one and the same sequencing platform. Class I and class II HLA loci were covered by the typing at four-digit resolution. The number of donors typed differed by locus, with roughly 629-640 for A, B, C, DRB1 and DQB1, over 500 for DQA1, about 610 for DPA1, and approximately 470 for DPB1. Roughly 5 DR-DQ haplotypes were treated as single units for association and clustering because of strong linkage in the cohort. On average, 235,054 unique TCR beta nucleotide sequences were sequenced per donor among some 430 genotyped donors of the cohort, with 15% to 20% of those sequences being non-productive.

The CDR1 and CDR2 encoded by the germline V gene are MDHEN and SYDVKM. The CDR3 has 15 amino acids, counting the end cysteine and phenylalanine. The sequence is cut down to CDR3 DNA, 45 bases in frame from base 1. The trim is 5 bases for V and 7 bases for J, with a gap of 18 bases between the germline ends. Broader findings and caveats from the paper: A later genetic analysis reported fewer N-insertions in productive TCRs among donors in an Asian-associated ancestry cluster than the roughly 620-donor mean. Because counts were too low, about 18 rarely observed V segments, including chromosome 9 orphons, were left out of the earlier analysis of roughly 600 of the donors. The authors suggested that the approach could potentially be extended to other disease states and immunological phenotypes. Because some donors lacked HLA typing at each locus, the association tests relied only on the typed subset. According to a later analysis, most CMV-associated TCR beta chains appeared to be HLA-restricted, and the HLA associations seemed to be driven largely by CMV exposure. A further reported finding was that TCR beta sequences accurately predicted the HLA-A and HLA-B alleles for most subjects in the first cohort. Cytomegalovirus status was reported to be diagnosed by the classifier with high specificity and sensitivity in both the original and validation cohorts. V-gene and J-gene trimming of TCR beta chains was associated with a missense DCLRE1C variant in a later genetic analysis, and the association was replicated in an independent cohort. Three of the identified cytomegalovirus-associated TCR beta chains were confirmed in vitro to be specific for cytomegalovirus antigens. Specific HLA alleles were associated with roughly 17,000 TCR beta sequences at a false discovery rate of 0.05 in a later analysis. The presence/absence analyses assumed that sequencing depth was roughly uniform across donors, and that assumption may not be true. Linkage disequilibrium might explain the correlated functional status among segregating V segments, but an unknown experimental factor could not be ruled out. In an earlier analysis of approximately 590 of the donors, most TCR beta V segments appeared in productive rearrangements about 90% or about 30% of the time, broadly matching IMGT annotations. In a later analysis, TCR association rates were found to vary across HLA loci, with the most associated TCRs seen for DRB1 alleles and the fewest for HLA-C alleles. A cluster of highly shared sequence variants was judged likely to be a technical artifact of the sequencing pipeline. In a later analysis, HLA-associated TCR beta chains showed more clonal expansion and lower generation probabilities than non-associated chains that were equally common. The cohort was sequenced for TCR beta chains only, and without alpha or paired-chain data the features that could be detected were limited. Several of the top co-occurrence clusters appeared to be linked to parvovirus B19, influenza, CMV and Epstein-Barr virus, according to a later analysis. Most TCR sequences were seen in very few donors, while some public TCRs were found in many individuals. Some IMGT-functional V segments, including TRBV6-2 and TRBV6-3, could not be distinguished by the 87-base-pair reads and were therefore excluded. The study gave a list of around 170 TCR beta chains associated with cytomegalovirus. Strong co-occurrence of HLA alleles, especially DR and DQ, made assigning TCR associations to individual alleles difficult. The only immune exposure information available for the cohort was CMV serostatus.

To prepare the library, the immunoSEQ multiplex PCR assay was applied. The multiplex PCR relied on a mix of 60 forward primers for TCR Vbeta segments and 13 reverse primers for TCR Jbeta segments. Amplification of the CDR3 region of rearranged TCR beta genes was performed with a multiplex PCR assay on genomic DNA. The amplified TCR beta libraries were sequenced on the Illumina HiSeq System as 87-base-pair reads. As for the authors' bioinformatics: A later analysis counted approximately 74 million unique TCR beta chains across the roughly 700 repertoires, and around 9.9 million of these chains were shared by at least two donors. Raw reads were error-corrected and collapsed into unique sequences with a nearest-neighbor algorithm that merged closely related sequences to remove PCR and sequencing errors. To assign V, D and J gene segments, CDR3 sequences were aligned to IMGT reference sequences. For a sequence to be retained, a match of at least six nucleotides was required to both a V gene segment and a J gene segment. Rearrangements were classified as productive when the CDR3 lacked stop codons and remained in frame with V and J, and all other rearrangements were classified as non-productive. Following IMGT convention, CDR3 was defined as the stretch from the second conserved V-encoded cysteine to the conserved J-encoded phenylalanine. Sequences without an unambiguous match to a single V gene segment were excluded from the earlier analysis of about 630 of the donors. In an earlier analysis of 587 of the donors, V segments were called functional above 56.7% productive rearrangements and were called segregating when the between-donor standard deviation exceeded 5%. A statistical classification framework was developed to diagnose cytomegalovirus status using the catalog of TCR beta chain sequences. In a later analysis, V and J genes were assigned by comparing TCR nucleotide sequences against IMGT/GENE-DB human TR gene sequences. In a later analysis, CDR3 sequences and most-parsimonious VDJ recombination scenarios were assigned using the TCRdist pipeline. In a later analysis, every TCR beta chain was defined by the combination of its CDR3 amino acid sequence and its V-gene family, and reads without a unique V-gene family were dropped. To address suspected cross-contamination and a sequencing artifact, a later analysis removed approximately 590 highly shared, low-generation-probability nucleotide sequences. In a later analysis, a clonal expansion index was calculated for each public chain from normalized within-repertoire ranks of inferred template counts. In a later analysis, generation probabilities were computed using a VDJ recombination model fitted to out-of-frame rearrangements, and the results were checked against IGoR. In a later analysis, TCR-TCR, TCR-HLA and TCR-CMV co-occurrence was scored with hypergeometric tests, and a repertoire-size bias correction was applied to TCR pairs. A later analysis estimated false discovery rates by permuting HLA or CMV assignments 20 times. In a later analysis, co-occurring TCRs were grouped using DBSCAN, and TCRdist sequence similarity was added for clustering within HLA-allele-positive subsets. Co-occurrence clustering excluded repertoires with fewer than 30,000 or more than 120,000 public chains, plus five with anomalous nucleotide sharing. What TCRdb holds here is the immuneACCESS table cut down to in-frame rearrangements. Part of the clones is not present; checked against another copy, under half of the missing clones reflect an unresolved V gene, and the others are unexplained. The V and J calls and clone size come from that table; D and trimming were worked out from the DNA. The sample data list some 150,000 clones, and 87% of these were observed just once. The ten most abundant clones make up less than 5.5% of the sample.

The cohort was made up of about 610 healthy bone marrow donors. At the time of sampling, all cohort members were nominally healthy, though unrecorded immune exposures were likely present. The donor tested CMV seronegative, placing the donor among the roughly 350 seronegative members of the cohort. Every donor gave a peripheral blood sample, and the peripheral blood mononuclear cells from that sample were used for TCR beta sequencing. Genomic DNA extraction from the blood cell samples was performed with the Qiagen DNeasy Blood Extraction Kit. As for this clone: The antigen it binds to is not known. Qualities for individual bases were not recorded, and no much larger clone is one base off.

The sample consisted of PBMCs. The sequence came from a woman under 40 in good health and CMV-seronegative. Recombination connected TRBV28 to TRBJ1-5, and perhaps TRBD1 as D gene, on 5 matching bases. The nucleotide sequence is TGTGCCAGCAGTCCCTCAAAGGGGTCGAGGCAGCCCCAGCATTTT. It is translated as CASSPSKGSRQPQHF.